This T cell receptor (beta chain) was sequenced in a study of CD4 T cells in relation to SARS-CoV-2 and coronaviruses. Study details: Negative control cultures got HIV-1 Nef peptides or no peptide. Study-wide results and limits: Each donor contributed either pre-pandemic or post-infection samples, not both. No crossreactivity against non-spike viral proteins was tested here.

Sequencing was performed with immunoSEQ multiplex PCR; in TCRdb, only in-frame clones are kept and a portion is missing. The profile shows tens of thousands of clones, over 75% of them singletons. Germline V gene lookup returns CDR1 SQVTM and CDR2 ANQGSEA. V lost 5 bases and J 10 bases, leaving 6 bases between the germline ends. The CDR3 runs to 9 residues. The unexposed donors gave CD4+ T cells in about 2010-2019, prior to COVID-19. After approximately ten days of culture, CD4+ T cells were isolated. Unexposed-donor CD4+ T cells were probed with SARS-CoV-2 S/N and four cold-coronavirus spikes, cells permitting. Comment on this clone: The antigen is unknown.

This clonotype was obtained from a human donor in good health. The chain couples TRBV29-1 to TRBJ2-1; D is unclear. Sequences were obtained from CD4+ T cells from PBMCs, cultured in vitro. This CDR3 is CSVLREQFF. The CDR3 coding sequence is TGCAGCGTTTTAAGGGAGCAGTTCTTC.